Below, 14 T cell receptor beta chains from the same sample are listed, as sequenced in a study of T cells in Graves' hyperthyroidism and ophthalmopathy. RNA transcripts were the template for amplifying TCR beta CDR3 regions. An initial round of RT-PCR targeting the TCR CDR3 relied on the HTBI primer set. TCRdb independently ran MiXCR on the multiplex PCR reads; one entry per CDR3 protein. The top ten clones hold over 30% of a sample with 250,000 to 300,000 distinct CDR3 sequences, roughly 15% of them seen once. Sequencing input: blood. These receptors all come from a woman between 45 and 65 years old with Graves' hyperthyroidism that later progressed to Graves' ophthalmopathy.

This clonotype has at least ten counts. The chain uses TRBV3-1 and TRBJ1-5; D is unresolved. The CDR3 runs 16 residues. CDR1 and CDR2 (germline): LGHDT, YNNKEL (reference sequence). Trimming removed 0 bases from V and 7 bases from J, with 16 bases in between. CDR3 protein: CASSQERPALGQPQHF. The CDR3 DNA follows: TGTGCCAGCAGCCAAGAACGGCCAGCACTCGGGCAGCCCCAGCATTTT.

This clonotype has at least ten counts. The V and J genes are TRBV6-1 and TRBJ1-2; D call uncertain. CDR3 length: 13 amino acids. CDR1 and CDR2 from the germline V gene are MNHNS and SASEGT. V dropped 6 bases and J dropped 4 bases, with 12 bases sitting between them. CDR3 sequence: CASSTRSGYGYTF. The CDR3 DNA follows: TGTGCCAGCAGCACCAGGTCAGGCTATGGCTACACCTTC.

This clonotype was seen at least ten times. The chain uses TRBV5-1 and TRBJ2-5; the D call may be TRBD1 or TRBD2 (5 bases each). The CDR3 spans 12 residues. Trimming stripped 3 bases from V and 6 bases from J, with 9 bases between. Germline V gives CDR1 SGHRS, CDR2 YFSETQ. In nucleotides, the CDR3 is TGCGCCAGCAGCTCTGAGGGGCAGACCCAGTACTTC. The encoded protein is CASSSEGQTQYF.

V and J are TRBV28 and TRBJ2-1; maybe TRBD2 (6 bases). This CDR3 is 12 amino acids long. V was shortened by 4 bases and J by 15 bases, with 16 bases between the two germline ends. In germline, CDR1 is MDHEN, CDR2 SYDVKM. For the CDR3, the DNA is TGTGCCAGCAGTTCCGTGACTAGTAGGTGGTTCTTC. Protein product: CASSSVTSRWFF.

This clonotype was detected many times. The V call is TRBV28, the J call TRBJ2-5, with a weak D call TRBD1 (5 bases). The germline V gene encodes CDR1 MDHEN and CDR2 SYDVKM. Trimming pared 6 bases from V and 5 bases from J, leaving 13 bases between. This CDR3 is 13 amino acids long. The CDR3 here is CASRQIGVETQYF. The CDR3 DNA follows: TGTGCCAGCAGGCAAATAGGGGTCGAGACCCAGTACTTC.

On this clonotype: A read error may be the cause here, since a much bigger clone is one base away. The chain couples TRBV24-1 to TRBJ2-5; the D call may be TRBD1 or TRBD2 (5 bases each). Germline V gives CDR1 KGHDR, CDR2 SFDVKD. This CDR3 spans 13 amino acids. CDR3 sequence (DNA): TGTGCCACCGGGGACGGCAGTGGAAGGACCCGGTACTTC. Translating it yields CATGDGSGRTRYF.

This clonotype was recorded many times. V gene TRBV3-1 combines with J gene TRBJ1-2; D might be TRBD1 (5 bases). Germline CDR1 LGHDT, CDR2 YNNKEL (reference sequence). This CDR3 is 14 amino acids long. The V gene lost 7 bases and the J gene lost 2 bases, with 14 bases spanning the gap. CDR3 nucleotides: TGTGCCAGCAACCCGGGGGGGGGAAACTATGGCTACACCTTC. Its protein product is CASNPGGGNYGYTF.

This clonotype was detected many times. This chain uses TRBV20-1 with TRBJ2-1; possibly TRBD2 for D (7 bases). The CDR3 sequence is 14 residues long. Trimming removed 5 bases from V and 7 bases from J, with 18 bases in between. Germline V gene sequence: CDR1 DFQATT, CDR2 SNEGSKA (reference sequence). The CDR3 here is CSAPTPGGVNEQFF. DNA of the CDR3: TGCAGTGCTCCAACTCCGGGGGGCGTAAATGAGCAGTTCTTC.

This clonotype was seen more than once but under ten times. The chain uses TRBV4-2 and TRBJ2-4, with 11 bases aligning to TRBD2. Germline V lookup: CDR1 LGHNA, CDR2 YNFKEQ. V lost 2 bases, J lost 4 bases, and 4 bases stayed unmatched. The CDR3 totals 16 residues. The CDR3, as DNA: TGTGCCAGCAGCCAATCTAGACTAGCGGGGAAAAACATTCAGTACTTC. It codes for CASSQSRLAGKNIQYF.

This clonotype was seen many times. J is TRBJ1-1 and V is TRBV27; D may be TRBD1 (5 bases). This CDR3 region has 14 residues. Germline V lookup: CDR1 MNHEY, CDR2 SMNVEV (reference sequence). V dropped 3 bases and J dropped 5 bases, with 13 bases sitting between them. The CDR3 spells CASSFSGERTEAFF. The CDR3 DNA reads as TGTGCCAGCAGTTTTTCGGGGGAGAGGACTGAAGCTTTCTTT.

Many counts were recorded for this clonotype. The J gene is TRBJ1-1, the V gene TRBV12-5; the D gene is possibly TRBD1 (6 bases). There are 12 residues in the CDR3. V was trimmed by 6 bases and J by 8 bases, leaving 13 bases between them. The germline V gene encodes CDR1 LGHNT and CDR2 FRNRAP. The CDR3 DNA reads as TGTGCTAGTGGCCTCGGGACAAGGGAAGCTTTCTTT. Translated, it gives CASGLGTREAFF.

In its sample, this clonotype was seen a few times. The V call is TRBV4-1, the J call TRBJ2-7, with 9 nucleotides matching TRBD1. The germline CDR1 and CDR2 sequences are MGHRA and YSYEKL. CDR3 length equals 14 residues. With V trimmed by 5 bases and J by 5 bases, 7 bases remained unmatched. The CDR3 region is CASSTRDRVDEQYF. Here the CDR3 DNA reads TGCGCCAGCAGCACCCGGGACAGGGTAGACGAGCAGTACTTC.

On this clonotype itself: This may stem from a read error, because a much larger clone lies one nucleotide away. Because it lacks the conserved phenylalanine or tryptophan at the end, this CDR3 is likely a read error. The CDR3 sequence is CAWRRTGESSSPLHV. The CDR3 DNA reads TGTGCCTGGAGACGGACAGGGGAAAGTAGTTCACCCCTCCACGTT. This chain joins TRBV30 and TRBJ1-6, with 9 bases fitting TRBD1. Trimming removed 3 bases from V and 9 bases from J; junction bases left unmatched: 9. The CDR3 spans 15 residues. Germline lookup yields CDR1 GTSNPN and CDR2 SVGIG (reference sequence).

The chain links TRBV19 to TRBJ1-2; D is uncertain. V was pared by 6 bases and J by 5 bases, with 13 bases between. The CDR3 is made up of 13 amino acids. The germline gives CDR1 LNHDA, CDR2 SQIVND (reference sequence). The CDR3 reads CASSTQRKYGYTF. DNA of the CDR3: TGTGCCAGTAGCACGCAGAGAAAGTATGGCTACACCTTC. The full variable domain, with the rest looked up from reference TRBV19 and TRBJ1-2, is DGGITQSPKYLFRKEGQNVTLSCEQNLNHDAMYWYRQDPGQGLRLIYYSQIVNDFQKGDIAEGYSVSREKKESFPLTVTSAQKNPTAFYLCASSTQRKYGYTFGSGTRLTVV.